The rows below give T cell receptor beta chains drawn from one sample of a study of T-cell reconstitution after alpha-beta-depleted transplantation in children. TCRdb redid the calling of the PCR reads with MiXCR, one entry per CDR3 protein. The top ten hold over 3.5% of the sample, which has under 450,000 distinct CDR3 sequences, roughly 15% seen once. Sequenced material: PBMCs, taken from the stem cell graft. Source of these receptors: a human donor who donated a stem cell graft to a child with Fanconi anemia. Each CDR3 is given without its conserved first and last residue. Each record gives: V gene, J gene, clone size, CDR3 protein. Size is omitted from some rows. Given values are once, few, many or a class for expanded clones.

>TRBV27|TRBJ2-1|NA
ASSPLSGGTLNEQF
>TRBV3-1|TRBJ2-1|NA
ASSQMSNEQF
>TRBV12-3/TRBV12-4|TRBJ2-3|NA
ASSDRLTDTQY
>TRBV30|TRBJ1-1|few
AWSSGVRSEAF
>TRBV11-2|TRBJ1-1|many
ASSSLRDRPPRAF
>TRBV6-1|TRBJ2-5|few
ASRERGQETQY
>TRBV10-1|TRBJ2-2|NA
ASSEGLAGELF
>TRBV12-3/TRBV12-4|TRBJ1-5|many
ASSSPGQGQGNQPQH
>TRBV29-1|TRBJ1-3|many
SVVSGNTIY
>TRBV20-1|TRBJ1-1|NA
SASKGAGETEAF
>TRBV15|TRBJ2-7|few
ATSRQRQGASYEQY
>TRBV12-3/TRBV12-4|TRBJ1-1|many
ASSTTAATEAF
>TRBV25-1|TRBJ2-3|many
ASSVLVTDTQY
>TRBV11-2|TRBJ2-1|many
ASTPEAGEENEQF
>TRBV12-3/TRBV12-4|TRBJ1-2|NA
ASSRDRGQGGYT
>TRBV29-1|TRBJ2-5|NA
SVHPLTSQETQY
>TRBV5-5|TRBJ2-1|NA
ASSYRTGKGSYNEQF
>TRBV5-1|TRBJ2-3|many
ASSFQGDDTQY
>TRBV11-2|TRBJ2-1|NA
ASSLDKGSEQF
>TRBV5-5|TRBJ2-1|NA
ASSFLAVSSYNEQF
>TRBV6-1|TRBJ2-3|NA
ASSTLLGDTQY
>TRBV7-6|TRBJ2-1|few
ASSDPRRTGHYNEQF